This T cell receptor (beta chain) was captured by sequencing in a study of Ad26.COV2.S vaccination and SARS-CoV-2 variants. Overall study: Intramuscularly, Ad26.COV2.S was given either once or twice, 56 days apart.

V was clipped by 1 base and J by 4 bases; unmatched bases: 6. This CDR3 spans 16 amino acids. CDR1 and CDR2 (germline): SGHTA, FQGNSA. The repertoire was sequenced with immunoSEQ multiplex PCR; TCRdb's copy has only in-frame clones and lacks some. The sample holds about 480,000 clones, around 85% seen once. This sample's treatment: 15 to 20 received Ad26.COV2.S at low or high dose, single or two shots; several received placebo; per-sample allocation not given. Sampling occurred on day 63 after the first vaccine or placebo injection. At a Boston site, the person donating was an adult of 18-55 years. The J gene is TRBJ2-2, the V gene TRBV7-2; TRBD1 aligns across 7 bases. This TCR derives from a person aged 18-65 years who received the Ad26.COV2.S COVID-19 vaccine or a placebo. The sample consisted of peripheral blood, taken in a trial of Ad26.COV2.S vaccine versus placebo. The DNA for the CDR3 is TGTGCCAGCAGCTTAGACCCGACAGGGATCACCGGGGAGCTGTTTTTT. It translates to CASSLDPTGITGELFF.